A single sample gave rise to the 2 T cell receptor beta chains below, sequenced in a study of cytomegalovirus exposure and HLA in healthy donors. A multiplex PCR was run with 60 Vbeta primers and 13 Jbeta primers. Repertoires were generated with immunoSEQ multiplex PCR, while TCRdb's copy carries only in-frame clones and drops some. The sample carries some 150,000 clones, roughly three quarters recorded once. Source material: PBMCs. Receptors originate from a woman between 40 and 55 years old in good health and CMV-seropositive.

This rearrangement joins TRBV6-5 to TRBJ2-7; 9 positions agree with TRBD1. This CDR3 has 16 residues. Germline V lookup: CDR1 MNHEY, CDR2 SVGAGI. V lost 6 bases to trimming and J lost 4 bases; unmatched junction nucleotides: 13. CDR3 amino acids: CASSYNRGLLSYEQYF. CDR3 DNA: TGTGCCAGCAGCTACAACAGGGGGCTCCTTTCATACGAGCAGTACTTC.

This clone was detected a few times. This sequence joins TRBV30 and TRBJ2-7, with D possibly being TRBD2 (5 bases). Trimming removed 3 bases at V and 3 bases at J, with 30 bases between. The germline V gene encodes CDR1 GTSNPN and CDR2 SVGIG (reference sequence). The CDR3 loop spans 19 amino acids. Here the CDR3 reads CAWRKSNRLPDLKGYEQYF. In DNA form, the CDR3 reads TGTGCCTGGAGAAAAAGCAACCGGTTACCGGACTTAAAAGGCTACGAGCAGTACTTC.